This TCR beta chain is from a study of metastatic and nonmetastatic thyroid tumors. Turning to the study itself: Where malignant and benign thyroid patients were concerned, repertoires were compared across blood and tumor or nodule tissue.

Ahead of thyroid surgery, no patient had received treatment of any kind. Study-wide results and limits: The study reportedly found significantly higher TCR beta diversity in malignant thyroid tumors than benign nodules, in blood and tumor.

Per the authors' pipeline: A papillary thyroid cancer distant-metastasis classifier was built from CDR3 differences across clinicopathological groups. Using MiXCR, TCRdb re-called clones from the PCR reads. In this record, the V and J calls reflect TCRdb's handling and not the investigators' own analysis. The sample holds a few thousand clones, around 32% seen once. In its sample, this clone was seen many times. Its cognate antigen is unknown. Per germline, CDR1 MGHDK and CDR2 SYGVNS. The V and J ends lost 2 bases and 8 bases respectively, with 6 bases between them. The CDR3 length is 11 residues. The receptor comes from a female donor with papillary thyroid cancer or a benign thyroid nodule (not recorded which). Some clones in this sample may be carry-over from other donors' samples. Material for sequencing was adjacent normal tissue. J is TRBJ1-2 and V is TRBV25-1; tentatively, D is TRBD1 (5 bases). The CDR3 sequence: CASSEGGGYTF. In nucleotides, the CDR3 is TGTGCCAGCAGTGAAGGGGGGGGCTACACCTTC.